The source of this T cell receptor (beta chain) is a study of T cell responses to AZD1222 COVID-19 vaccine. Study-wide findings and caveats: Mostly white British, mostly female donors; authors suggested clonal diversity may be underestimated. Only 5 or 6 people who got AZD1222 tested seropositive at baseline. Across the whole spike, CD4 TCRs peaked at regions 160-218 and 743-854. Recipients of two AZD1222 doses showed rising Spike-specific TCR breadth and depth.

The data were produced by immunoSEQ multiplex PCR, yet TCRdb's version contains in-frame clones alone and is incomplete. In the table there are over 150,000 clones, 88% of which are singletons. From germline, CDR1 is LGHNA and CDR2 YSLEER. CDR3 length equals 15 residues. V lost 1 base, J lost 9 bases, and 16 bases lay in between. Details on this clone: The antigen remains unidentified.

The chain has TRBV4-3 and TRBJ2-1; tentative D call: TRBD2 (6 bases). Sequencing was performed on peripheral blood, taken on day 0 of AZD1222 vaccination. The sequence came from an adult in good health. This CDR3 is CASSQGLELAGEQFF. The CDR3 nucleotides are TGCGCCAGCAGCCAAGGGTTGGAACTAGCCGGTGAGCAGTTCTTC.